This TCR beta chain emerged from a study of blood T cell repertoires in COVID-19. Looking at the study overall: Italy, Spain and the United States were the sources of the convalescent and acute COVID-19 samples. T cells, B-cell-depleted T cells, or PBMCs provided the cDNA or gDNA that served as material.

V was clipped by 5 bases and J by 5 bases; unmatched bases: 5. The V gene's germline CDR1 is SGHAT and CDR2 FQNNGV. The CDR3 has 13 residues. In the original analysis: Scientists estimated how many nucleated cells there were by amplifying reference gene primers. Method: immunoSEQ multiplex PCR; TCRdb's copy keeps in-frame clones and lacks some. Clone size and V and J calls were adopted from that table, with D and trimming inferred from the DNA. The sample includes around 110,000 clones, 84% of them seen just once. The sequence was collected from a human donor in a cohort sampled during active COVID-19. Sample: peripheral blood. This chain uses TRBV11-2 with TRBJ1-1, with 7 bases identical to TRBD1. CDR3 amino acids: CASSPQQGTEAFF. Here the CDR3 DNA reads TGTGCCAGCAGCCCTCAACAGGGGACTGAAGCTTTCTTT.